Given below is one TCR beta chain in context. Sequenced by immunoSEQ multiplex PCR; TCRdb stores in-frame clones only, minus some. In the table there are some 23,000 clones, 93% of which are singletons. The time point here: baseline, week 1 (first vaccination visit). Treatment described: pre-vaccination baseline after standard-of-care therapy. This record comes from a study of a mutant IDH1 vaccine in newly diagnosed glioma. Germline V CDR1 and CDR2: SGHTA, FQGNSA. The CDR3 runs 15 residues. Trimming took 2 bases from V and 0 from J, leaving 10 bases between them. The sample in question was PBMCs, obtained from a glioma patient treated with radiotherapy, temozolomide or both. This TCR came from a man aged 40-49 years with glioma. The chain recombines TRBV7-2 with TRBJ1-2, with D uncertain. The CDR3 is CASSLSKGANYGYTF. The CDR3 bases are TGTGCCAGCAGCTTATCAAAGGGTGCTAACTATGGCTACACCTTC.